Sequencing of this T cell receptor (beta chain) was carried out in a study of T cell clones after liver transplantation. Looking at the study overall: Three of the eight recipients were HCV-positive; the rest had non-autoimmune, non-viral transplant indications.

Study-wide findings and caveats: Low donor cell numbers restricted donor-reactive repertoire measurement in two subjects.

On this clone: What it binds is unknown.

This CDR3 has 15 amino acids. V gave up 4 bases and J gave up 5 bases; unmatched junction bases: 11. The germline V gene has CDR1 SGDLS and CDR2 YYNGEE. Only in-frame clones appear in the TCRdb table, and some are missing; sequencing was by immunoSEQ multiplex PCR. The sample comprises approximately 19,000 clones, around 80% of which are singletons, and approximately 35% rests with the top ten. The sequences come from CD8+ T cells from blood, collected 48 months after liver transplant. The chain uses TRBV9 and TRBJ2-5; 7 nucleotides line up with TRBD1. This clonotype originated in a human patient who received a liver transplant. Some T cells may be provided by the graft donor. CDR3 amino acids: CASSREAARGETQYF. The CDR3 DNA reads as TGTGCCAGCAGCAGAGAGGCCGCCAGGGGGGAGACCCAGTACTTC.